This TCR beta chain comes out of a study of cytomegalovirus exposure and HLA in healthy donors. Use of 60 Vbeta and 13 Jbeta primers characterized the PCR. This table comes from immunoSEQ multiplex PCR, and its TCRdb copy is limited to in-frame clones, with some not included. The sample holds roughly 110,000 clones; roughly four fifths are singletons and the top ten take 1.5% to 2%. In regard to this clone: Antigen: not known.

The V end was cut by 4 bases, the J end by 2 bases, with 9 bases between. CDR1 SQVTM and CDR2 ANQGSEA come from the germline V gene. There are 13 residues in the CDR3. The study's findings and limits: It was only CMV serostatus that was available as immune exposure information. A later analysis linked a missense variant in DCLRE1C to the trimming of TCR beta V and J genes. Most TCR sequences were rare, but some public TCRs occurred in many donors. Investigators reported 150 to 200 TCR beta chains as tied to cytomegalovirus.

This TCR was recovered from a man aged 50 to 60 in good health and CMV-seronegative. V usage is TRBV29-1 and J usage is TRBJ2-4; tentatively, D is TRBD1 (5 bases). The sample comprised PBMCs. CDR3 in amino acids: CSVAPGTKNIQYF. In DNA, the CDR3 is TGCAGCGTTGCTCCAGGGACCAAAAACATTCAGTACTTC.